This T cell receptor (beta chain) appears in the sequencing data of a study of shared clonotypes between healthy human individuals. Whole-study results and caveats: Some clonotypes were shared by all four sorted-subset donors, while others were not shared. The non-shared ones had lower generation probabilities than the shared ones. Relative to memory subsets, naive subsets generally showed larger estimated richness.

Negatively enriched CD4+ T cells were divided by CD45RA into naive and memory. Worth noting for this clone: Its antigen is currently unknown.

The repertoire was sequenced with immunoSEQ multiplex PCR; TCRdb's copy has only in-frame clones and lacks some. The repertoire includes about a million clones, 77% of them detected once, and roughly 0.83% sits in the top ten. From germline, CDR1 is SGHTA and CDR2 FQGTGA. The ends were cut back, 5 bases at V and 3 bases at J, with 13 bases in the middle. CDR3 length: 15 amino acids. The receptor was isolated from a man aged 18 to 30 in good health. Some clones in this sample may be carry-over from other donors' samples. J is TRBJ2-2 and V is TRBV7-3, with unresolved D. Sequences were obtained from memory CD4+ T cells from PBMCs. Subset meaning: CD45RA-negative fraction. This CDR3 is CASSPDPLDTGELFF. CDR3 nucleotides: TGTGCCAGCAGCCCGGACCCATTAGACACCGGGGAGCTGTTTTTT.